The clone carrying this T cell receptor (beta chain) was seen repeatedly, ten times or more. As yet, its antigen is unknown. A single record per CDR3 protein comes from TCRdb applying MiXCR to the reads. The table includes more than 110,000 distinct CDR3 sequences, approximately 30% detected once. This sample stems from a study of T cell repertoires in cytomegalovirus infection. On the study more broadly: Public TCR beta signatures were indicative of both CMV infection and a matching HLA type.

This CDR3 comprises 13 residues. The germline V gene encodes CDR1 SEHNR and CDR2 FQNEAQ (reference sequence). V shed 5 bases and J shed 8 bases, with 15 bases lying between them. This chain joins TRBV7-9 and TRBJ1-1; perhaps TRBD1 as D (6 bases). Sequencing was performed on CD8+ T cells from cultured PBMCs, taken from culture after CMV antigen stimulation. The clonotype comes from a human donor in good health (CMV status not recorded). Some clones in this sample may be carry-over from other donors' samples. This CDR3 reads CASSGQMNKEAFF. In nucleotides, the CDR3 is TGTGCCAGCAGCGGACAGATGAACAAAGAAGCTTTCTTT.